The clone carrying this TCR beta chain was recorded a few times. This entry comes from a study of immune heterogeneity within non-small cell lung tumors. Germline V gene lookup returns CDR1 MGHRA and CDR2 YSYEKL. The CDR3 consists of 15 residues. Trimming removed 0 bases at V and 0 bases at J, with 6 bases between. Template material comprised bulk tumor genomic DNA at about 660 ng per sample. Several widely spaced biopsies per primary tumor were taken during surgery. Curative operations were performed on patients who had untreated, newly diagnosed non-small cell lung cancer. TCR beta CDR3 was amplified by multiplex PCR using 32 V and 13 J primers. In TCRdb, the multiplex PCR reads were re-called with MiXCR into one record per CDR3 protein. The table has roughly 13,000 distinct CDR3 sequences, less than 25% seen once.

What was sequenced was lung tumor tissue. The chain has TRBV4-1 and TRBJ1-5; D remains unclear. This clonotype was obtained from a man aged 55 to 70 with non-small cell lung cancer. CDR3 DNA: TGCGCCAGCAGCCAAGAAAGATATAGCAATCAGCCCCAGCATTTT. Its translation is CASSQERYSNQPQHF.